Sequencing of this TCR beta chain was carried out in a study of prognosis after radiotherapy for stage I lung cancer. The overall study: Squamous cell carcinoma affected more than five patients, adenocarcinoma about a dozen.

This CDR3 comprises 15 residues. Germline V CDR1 and CDR2: SEHNR, FQNEAQ (reference sequence). Template was genomic DNA; TCR beta CDR3 amplified in two multiplex PCR rounds. First-round PCR, the initial amplification, used primers specific to each TRBV and TRBJ gene. Using its own MiXCR run on the multiplex PCR reads, TCRdb lists one record per CDR3 protein. The table lists 20,000 to 30,000 distinct CDR3 sequences, 35% to 40% of them singletons. Details on this clonotype: A much more abundant neighbour one base away suggests this may be a read error.

The chain is built from TRBV7-9 and TRBJ1-1; a weak D match, TRBD1 (5 bases). The starting material was PBMCs, obtained before or after stereotactic body radiation therapy (not recorded which). This receptor was obtained from a donor over 45 with non-small cell lung cancer. This chain's CDR3 is CASDGGLTSHTESFF. As DNA, the CDR3 is TGTGCCAGCGACGGGGGTTTAACAAGCCACACTGAATCTTTCTTT.